These T cell receptor beta chains were read from a single sample in a study of blood T cell repertoires in COVID-19. Repertoires were generated with immunoSEQ multiplex PCR, while TCRdb's copy carries only in-frame clones and drops some. This sample has under 150,000 clones, with roughly 84% found just once. Sequenced material: peripheral blood. The origin of the receptors is a middle-aged woman with acute or convalescent COVID-19. Each CDR3 is given with its conserved first and last residue. The D gene is left open where the match is weak. Clone size is stated in some rows and not others, as once, few, many or a class when expanded.

TRBD1 | - | TRBJ1-6 | TRBV7-3 | TGTGCCAGCAGCCATGCCGCTACCGGGACAGGATCTACACCCCTCCACTTT | CASSHAATGTGSTPLHF
TRBD2 | - | TRBJ2-7 | TRBV5-1 | TGCGCCAGCAGCTTAAGGGGACCACTAGCGGGGGGCTCCTACGAGCAGTACTTC | CASSLRGPLAGGSYEQYF
TRBD2 | - | TRBJ2-2 | TRBV25-1 | TGTGCCACAATAGCGGGGGGAAGCGCCGGGGAGCTGTTTTTT | CATIAGGSAGELFF
- | - | TRBJ1-4 | TRBV19 | TGTGCCAGTAGTATACGCGGGGGCGGTGAAAAACTGTTTTTT | CASSIRGGGEKLFF
TRBD1 | - | TRBJ2-7 | TRBV5-1 | TGCGCCAGCAGCTCCGGGACAGATCCCTACGAGCAGTACTTC | CASSSGTDPYEQYF
- | - | TRBJ2-2 | TRBV6-2/TRBV6-3 | TGTGCCAGCAGTTACGCGGGGGCTGGGACCGGGGAGCTGTTTTTT | CASSYAGAGTGELFF
- | few | TRBJ1-4 | TRBV7-9 | TGTGCCAGCAAAGCGAATGAAAAACTGTTTTTT | CASKANEKLFF
- | - | TRBJ2-2 | TRBV5-6 | TGTGCCAGCAGCTTTAACGGGGGGCCCACCGGGGAGCTGTTTTTT | CASSFNGGPTGELFF
- | - | TRBJ1-5 | TRBV18 | TGTGCCAGCTCACCGGAGAAGGGTGACAGTCAGCCCCAGCATTTT | CASSPEKGDSQPQHF
- | few | TRBJ1-4 | TRBV4-3 | TGCGCCAGCAGCCAGTTTGGGCCCAGGGCGAATGAAAAACTGTTTTTT | CASSQFGPRANEKLFF
- | few | TRBJ1-1 | TRBV5-1 | TGCGCCAGCAGCTTGGTGGCAGACATGAACACTGAAGCTTTCTTT | CASSLVADMNTEAFF
- | - | TRBJ1-4 | TRBV12-1 | TGTGCCCGCAACCCTTTCTCCGGGAAGACTGAAAAACTGTTTTTT | CARNPFSGKTEKLFF
- | - | TRBJ2-1 | TRBV27 | TGTGCCAGCAGTCCTGGGCCACTTCTCGATGAGCAGTTCTTC | CASSPGPLLDEQFF
TRBD1 | once | TRBJ1-1 | TRBV7-8 | TGTGCCAGCAGCCCGGACAGGGGGAACACTGAAGCTTTCTTT | CASSPDRGNTEAFF
- | - | TRBJ1-3 | TRBV11-2 | TGTGCCAGCAGCACGGCGTCTCGAGGAGGAAACACCATATATTTT | CASSTASRGGNTIYF
- | - | TRBJ2-2 | TRBV30 | TGTGCCTGGAGTGTACGGGATTTCTACACCGGGGAGCTGTTTTTT | CAWSVRDFYTGELFF
TRBD2 | - | TRBJ2-3 | TRBV7-2 | TGTGCCAGCAGCTTAGCGACTAGCGGGGGGGCCTATCAAACGCAGTATTTT | CASSLATSGGAYQTQYF
- | - | TRBJ1-6 | TRBV6-5 | TGTGCCAGCAGTTACTCGAGGTCAGAATTTTCACCCCTCCACTTT | CASSYSRSEFSPLHF
- | many | TRBJ2-2 | TRBV2 | TGTGCCAGCACTCAGGGCCGGGAGCTGTTTTTT | CASTQGRELFF
TRBD1 | - | TRBJ1-6 | TRBV9 | TGTGCCAGTCTCGGGACAGACCTCAACCTGCGGCCCCTCCACTTT | CASLGTDLNLRPLHF
- | - | TRBJ1-2 | TRBV3-1/TRBV3-2 | TGTGCCAGCAGCCAAGCCCAGGCAACCACCTTC | CASSQAQATTF